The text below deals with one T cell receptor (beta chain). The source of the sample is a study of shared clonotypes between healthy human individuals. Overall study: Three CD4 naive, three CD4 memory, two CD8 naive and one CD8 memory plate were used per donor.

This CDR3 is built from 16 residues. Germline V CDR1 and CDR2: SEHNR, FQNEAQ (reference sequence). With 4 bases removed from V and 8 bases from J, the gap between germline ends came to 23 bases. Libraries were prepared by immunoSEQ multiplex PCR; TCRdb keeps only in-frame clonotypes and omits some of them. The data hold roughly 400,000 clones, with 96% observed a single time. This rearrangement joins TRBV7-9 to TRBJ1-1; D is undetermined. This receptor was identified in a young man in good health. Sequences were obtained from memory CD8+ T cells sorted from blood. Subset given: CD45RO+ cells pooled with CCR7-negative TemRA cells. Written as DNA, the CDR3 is TGTGCCAGCAGCTCCATTCGTACAAACAGCACCTGGGAAGCTTTCTTT. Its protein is CASSSIRTNSTWEAFF.